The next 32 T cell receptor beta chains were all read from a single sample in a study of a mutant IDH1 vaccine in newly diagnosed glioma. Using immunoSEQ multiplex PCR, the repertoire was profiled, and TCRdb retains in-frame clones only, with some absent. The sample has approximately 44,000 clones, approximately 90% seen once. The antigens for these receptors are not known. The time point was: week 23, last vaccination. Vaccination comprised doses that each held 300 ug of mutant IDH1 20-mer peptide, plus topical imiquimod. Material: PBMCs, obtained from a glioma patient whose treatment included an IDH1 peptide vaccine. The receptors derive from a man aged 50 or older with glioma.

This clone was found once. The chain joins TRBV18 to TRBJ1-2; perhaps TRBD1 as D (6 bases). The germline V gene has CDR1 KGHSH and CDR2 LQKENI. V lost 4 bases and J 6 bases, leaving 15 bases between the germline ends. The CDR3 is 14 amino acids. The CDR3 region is CASSLEGVENGYTF. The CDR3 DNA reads TGTGCCAGCTCACTTGAGGGGGTTGAGAATGGCTACACCTTC.

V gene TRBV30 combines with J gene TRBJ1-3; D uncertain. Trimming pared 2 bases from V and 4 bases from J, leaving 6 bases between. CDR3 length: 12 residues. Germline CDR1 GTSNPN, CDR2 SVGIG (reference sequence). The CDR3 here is CAWSPIGNTIYF. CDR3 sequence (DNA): TGTGCCTGGAGTCCTATCGGAAACACCATATATTTT.

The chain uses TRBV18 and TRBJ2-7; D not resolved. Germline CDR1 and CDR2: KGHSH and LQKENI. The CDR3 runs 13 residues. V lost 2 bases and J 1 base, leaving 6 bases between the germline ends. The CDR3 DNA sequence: TGTGCCAGCTCACCATCGGAATCCTACGAGCAGTACTTC. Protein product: CASSPSESYEQYF.

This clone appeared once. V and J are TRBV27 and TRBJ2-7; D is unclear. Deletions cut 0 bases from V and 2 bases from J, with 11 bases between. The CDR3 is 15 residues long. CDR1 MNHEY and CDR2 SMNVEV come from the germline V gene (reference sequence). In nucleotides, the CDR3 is TGTGCCAGCAGTTTATCGGGGTCCTCCCCCTACGAGCAGTACTTC. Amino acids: CASSLSGSSPYEQYF.

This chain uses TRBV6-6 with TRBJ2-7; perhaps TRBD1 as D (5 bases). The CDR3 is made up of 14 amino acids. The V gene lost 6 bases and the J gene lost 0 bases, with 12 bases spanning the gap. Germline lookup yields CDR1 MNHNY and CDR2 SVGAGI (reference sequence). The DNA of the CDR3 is TGTGCCAGCAGATCCGGCAGGGTCTCCTACGAGCAGTACTTC. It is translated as CASRSGRVSYEQYF.

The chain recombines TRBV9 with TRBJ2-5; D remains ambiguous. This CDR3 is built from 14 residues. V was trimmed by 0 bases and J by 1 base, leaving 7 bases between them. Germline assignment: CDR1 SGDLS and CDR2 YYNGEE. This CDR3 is CASSVAVAQETQYF. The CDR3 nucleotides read TGTGCCAGCAGCGTAGCAGTGGCCCAAGAGACCCAGTACTTC.

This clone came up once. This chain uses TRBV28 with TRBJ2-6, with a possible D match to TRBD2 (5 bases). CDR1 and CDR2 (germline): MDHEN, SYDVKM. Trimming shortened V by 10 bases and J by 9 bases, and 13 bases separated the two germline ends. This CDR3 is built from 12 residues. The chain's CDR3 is CATEGRLNVLTF. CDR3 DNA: TGTGCCACTGAGGGCCGGCTCAACGTCCTGACTTTC.

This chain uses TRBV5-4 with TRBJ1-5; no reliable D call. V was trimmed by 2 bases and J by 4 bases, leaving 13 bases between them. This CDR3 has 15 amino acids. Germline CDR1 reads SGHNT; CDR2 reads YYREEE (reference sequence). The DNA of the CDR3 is TGTGCCAGCAGCTTAGGGCCCGTTGGAAATCAGCCCCAGCATTTT. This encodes CASSLGPVGNQPQHF.

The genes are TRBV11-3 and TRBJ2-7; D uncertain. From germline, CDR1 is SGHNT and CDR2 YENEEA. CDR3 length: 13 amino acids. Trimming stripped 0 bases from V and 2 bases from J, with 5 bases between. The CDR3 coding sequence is TGTGCCAGCAGCTTAGATCCGGCCTACGAGCAGTACTTC. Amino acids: CASSLDPAYEQYF.

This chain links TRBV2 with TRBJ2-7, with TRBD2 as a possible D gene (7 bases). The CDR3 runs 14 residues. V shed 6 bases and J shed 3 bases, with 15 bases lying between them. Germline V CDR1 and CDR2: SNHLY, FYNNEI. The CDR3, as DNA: TGTGCCAGCAGCGAGGGGGGGATCGTCTACGAGCAGTACTTC. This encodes CASSEGGIVYEQYF.

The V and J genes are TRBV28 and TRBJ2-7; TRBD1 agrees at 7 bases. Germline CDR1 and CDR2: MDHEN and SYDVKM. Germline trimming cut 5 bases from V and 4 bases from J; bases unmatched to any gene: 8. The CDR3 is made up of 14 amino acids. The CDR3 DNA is TGTGCCAGCAGTCTGGACAGGAGTCTATACGAGCAGTACTTC. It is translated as CASSLDRSLYEQYF. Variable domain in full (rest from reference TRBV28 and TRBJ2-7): DVKVTQSSRYLVKRTGEKVFLECVQDMDHENMFWYRQDPGLGLRLIYFSYDVKMKEKGDIPEGYSVSREKKERFSLILESASTNQTSMYLCASSLDRSLYEQYFGPGTRLTVT.

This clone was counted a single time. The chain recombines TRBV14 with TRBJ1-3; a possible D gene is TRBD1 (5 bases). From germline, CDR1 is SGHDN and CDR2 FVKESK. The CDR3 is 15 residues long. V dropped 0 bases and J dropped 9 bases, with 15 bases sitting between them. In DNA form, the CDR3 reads TGTGCCAGCAGCCAAGAACCAGGGCTAGTCGGCACCATATATTTT. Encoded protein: CASSQEPGLVGTIYF.

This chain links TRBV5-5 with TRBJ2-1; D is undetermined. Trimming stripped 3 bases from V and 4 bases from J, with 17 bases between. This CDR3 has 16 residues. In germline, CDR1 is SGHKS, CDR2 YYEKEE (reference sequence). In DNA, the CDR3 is TGTGCCAGCAGCTGGGCGGCGGAGTTGGCTTACAATGAGCAGTTCTTC. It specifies CASSWAAELAYNEQFF.

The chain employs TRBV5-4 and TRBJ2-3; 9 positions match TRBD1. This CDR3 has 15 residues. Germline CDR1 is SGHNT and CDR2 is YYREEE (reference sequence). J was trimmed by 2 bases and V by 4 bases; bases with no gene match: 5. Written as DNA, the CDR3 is TGTGCCAGCAGCCCGGGACAGGGATTCACAGATACGCAGTATTTT. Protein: CASSPGQGFTDTQYF.

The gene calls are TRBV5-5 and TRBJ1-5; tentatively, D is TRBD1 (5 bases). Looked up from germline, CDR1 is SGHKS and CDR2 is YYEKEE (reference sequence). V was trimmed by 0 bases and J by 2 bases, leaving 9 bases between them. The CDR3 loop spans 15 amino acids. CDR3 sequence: CASSLGDYGNQPQHF. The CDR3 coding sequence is TGTGCCAGCAGCTTGGGGGACTACGGCAATCAGCCCCAGCATTTT.

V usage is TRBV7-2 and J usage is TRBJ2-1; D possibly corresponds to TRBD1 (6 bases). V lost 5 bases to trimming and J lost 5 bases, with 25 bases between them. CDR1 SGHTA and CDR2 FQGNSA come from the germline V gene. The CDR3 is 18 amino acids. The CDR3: CASSPTSGAGRSHNEQFF. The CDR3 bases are TGTGCCAGCAGCCCCACCTCAGGGGCAGGGCGGTCCCACAATGAGCAGTTCTTC.

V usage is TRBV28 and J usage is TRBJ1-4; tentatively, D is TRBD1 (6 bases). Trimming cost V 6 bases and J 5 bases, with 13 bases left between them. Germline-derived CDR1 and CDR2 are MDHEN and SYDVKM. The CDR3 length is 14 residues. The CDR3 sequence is CASRPQGLNEKLFF. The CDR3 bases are TGTGCCAGCAGGCCACAGGGACTAAATGAAAAACTGTTTTTT.

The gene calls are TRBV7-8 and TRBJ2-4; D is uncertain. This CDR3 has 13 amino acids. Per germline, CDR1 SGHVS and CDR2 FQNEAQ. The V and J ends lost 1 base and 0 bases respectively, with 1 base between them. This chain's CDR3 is CASSLGAKNIQYF. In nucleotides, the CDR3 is TGTGCCAGCAGCTTAGGAGCCAAAAACATTCAGTACTTC.

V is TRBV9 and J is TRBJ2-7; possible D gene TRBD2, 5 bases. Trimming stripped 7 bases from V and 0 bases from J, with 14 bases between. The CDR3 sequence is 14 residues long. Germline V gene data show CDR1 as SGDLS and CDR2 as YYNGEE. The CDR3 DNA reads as TGTGCCAGCGGCGAGGGTGGGAGCTCCTACGAGCAGTACTTC. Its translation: CASGEGGSSYEQYF.

The CDR3 is CASRTSGASNQPQHF. The DNA for the CDR3 is TGTGCCAGCAGAACGTCCGGGGCCAGCAATCAGCCCCAGCATTTT. V and J are TRBV6-5 and TRBJ1-5, with a possible D match to TRBD1 (5 bases). V was pared by 6 bases and J by 1 base, with 13 bases between. Germline V gene data show CDR1 as MNHEY and CDR2 as SVGAGI. The CDR3 extends over 15 amino acids.

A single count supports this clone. CDR3 amino acids: CASRLNTGVNTEAFF. The CDR3 coding sequence is TGTGCCAGCAGACTAAACACAGGGGTGAACACTGAAGCTTTCTTT. This chain connects TRBV7-8 to TRBJ1-1; 7 bases match TRBD1. CDR3 length equals 15 residues. Unmatched junction bases numbered 7, after V lost 6 bases and J lost 0 bases. Germline V CDR1 and CDR2: SGHVS, FQNEAQ.

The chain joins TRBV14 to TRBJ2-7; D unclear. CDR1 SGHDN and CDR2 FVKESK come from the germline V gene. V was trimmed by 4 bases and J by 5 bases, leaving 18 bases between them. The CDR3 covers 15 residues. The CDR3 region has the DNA TGTGCCAGCAGCCCCCTCGGCCCCCTTCGAGACGAGCAGTACTTC. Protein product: CASSPLGPLRDEQYF.

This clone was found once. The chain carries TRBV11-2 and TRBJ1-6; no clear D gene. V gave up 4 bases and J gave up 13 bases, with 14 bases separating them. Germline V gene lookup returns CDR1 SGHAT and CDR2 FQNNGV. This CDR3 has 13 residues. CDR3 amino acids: CASSSGFSAPLHF. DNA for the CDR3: TGTGCCAGCAGCTCGGGCTTCTCGGCCCCCCTCCACTTT.

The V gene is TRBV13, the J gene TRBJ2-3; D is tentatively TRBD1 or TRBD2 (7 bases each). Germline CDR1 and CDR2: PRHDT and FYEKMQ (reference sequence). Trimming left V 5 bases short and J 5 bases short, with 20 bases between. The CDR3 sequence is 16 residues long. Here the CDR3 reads CASSPQGGQIVDTQYF. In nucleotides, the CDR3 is TGTGCCAGCAGCCCCCAGGGGGGGCAAATCGTAGATACGCAGTATTTT.

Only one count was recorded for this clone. The CDR3 spells CASRMDRPNSPLHF. The CDR3 bases are TGTGCCAGCAGAATGGACAGGCCTAATTCACCCCTCCACTTT. The V and J genes are TRBV28 and TRBJ1-6, with TRBD1 identical over 7 bases. CDR3 length: 14 amino acids. Germline V CDR1 and CDR2: MDHEN, SYDVKM. V dropped 6 bases and J dropped 6; count of bases not matched to a gene: 5.

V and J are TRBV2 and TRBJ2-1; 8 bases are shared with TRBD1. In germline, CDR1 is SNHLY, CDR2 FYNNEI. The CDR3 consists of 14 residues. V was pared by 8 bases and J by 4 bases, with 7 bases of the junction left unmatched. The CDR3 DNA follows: TGTGCCAGCCCCGCTGGGACAGGTTACAATGAGCAGTTCTTC. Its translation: CASPAGTGYNEQFF.

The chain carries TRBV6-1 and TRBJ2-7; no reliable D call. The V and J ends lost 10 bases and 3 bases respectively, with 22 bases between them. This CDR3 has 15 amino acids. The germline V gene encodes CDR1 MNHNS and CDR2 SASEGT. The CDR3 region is CATKLGYLRRYEQYF. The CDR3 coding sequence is TGTGCCACCAAACTGGGATATTTGCGACGCTACGAGCAGTACTTC.

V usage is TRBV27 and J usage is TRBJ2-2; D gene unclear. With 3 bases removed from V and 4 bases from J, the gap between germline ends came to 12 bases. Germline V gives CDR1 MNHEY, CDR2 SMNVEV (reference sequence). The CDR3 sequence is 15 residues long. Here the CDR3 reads CASSLQRAATGELFF. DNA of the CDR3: TGTGCCAGCAGTTTGCAACGGGCTGCCACCGGGGAGCTGTTTTTT.

The CDR3 here is CAISENRRDLSYEQYF. CDR3 sequence (DNA): TGTGCCATCAGTGAGAATCGCCGGGACCTCTCCTACGAGCAGTACTTC. This rearrangement joins TRBV10-3 to TRBJ2-7; possibly TRBD1 or TRBD2 for D (5 bases each). V lost 2 bases, J lost 0 bases, and 14 bases lay in between. CDR3 length: 16 amino acids. The germline CDR1 and CDR2 sequences are ENHRY and SYGVKD.

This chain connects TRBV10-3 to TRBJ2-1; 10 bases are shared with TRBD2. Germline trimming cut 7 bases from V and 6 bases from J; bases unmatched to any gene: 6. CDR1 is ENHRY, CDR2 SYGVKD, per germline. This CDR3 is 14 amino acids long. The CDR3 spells CAIKNSGGSNEQFF. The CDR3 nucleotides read TGTGCCATCAAAAATAGCGGGGGGTCCAATGAGCAGTTCTTC.

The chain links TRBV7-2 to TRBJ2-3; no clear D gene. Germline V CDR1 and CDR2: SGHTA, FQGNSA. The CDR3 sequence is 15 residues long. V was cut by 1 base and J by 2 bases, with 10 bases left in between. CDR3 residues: CASSLGVSDTDTQYF. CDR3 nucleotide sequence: TGTGCCAGCAGCTTAGGGGTATCCGACACAGATACGCAGTATTTT.

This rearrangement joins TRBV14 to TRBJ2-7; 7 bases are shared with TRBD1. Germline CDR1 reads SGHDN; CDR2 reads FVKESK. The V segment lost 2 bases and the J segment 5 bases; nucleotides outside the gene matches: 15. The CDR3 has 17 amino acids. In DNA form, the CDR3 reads TGTGCCAGCAGCCAAAGGTGGGACAGAAATATCAGGGACGAGCAGTACTTC. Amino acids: CASSQRWDRNIRDEQYF.